This T cell receptor (beta chain) originates from a study of cytomegalovirus exposure and HLA in healthy donors. Study information: The same platform as the approximately 730 first-cohort repertoires was used for the roughly 130 validation repertoires, a later analysis reported.

It was the roughly 130-subject validation cohort, separate from the roughly 700-subject first cohort, to which the donors belonged. The CDR3 contains 16 residues. Trimming took 1 base from V and 5 from J; bases not matched to a gene: 10. Germline CDR1 SGHAT, CDR2 FQNNGV. Sequencing was performed with immunoSEQ multiplex PCR; in TCRdb, only in-frame clones are kept and a portion is missing. The table includes 100,000 to 150,000 clones, roughly 90% detected once. Points from the study as a whole: The study flagged some 170 TCR beta chains as cytomegalovirus-associated. The authors confirmed in vitro that three CMV-associated chains were specific for CMV antigens.

Notes on this clone: The antigen is not known.

The TCR was taken from a woman between 18 and 30 years old in good health and CMV-seronegative. What was sequenced was PBMCs. The J gene is TRBJ2-5, the V gene TRBV11-2, with TRBD1 matching 7 bases. CDR3 region: CASSLGLQGRVETQYF. Written as DNA, the CDR3 is TGTGCCAGCAGCTTAGGACTACAGGGGCGCGTGGAGACCCAGTACTTC.